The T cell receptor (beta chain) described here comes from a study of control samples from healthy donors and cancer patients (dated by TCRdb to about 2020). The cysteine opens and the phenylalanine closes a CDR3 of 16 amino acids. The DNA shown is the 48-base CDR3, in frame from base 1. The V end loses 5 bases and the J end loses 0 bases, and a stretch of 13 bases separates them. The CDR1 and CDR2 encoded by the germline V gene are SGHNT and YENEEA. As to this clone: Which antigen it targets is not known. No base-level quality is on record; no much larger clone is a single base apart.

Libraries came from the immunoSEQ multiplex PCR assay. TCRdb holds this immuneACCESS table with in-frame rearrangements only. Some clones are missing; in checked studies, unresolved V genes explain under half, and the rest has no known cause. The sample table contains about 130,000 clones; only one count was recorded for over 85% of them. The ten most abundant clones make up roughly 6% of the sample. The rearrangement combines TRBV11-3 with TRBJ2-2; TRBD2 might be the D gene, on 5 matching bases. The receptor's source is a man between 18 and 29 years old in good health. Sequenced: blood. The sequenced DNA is TGTGCCAGCAGCCGTTGGGGAGAAGCGAACACCGGGGAGCTGTTTTTT. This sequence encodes CASSRWGEANTGELFF.